These 23 T cell receptor beta chains were sequenced from one sample in a study of long-term antiretroviral therapy in people with HIV. With survey level as its setting, the immunoSEQ assay was v3.0. Here immunoSEQ multiplex PCR was the method, and the copy in TCRdb shows in-frame clones only, minus some. The sample comprises 20,000 to 25,000 clones, 76% of which are singletons, and roughly 12% rests with the top ten. The sequences come from unsorted PBMCs, collected 1.1 years before starting antiretroviral therapy. Every receptor here comes from a woman between 40 and 55 years old with HIV.

V usage is TRBV29-1 and J usage is TRBJ2-7; D is perhaps TRBD1 (7 bases). The CDR3 is made up of 13 amino acids. Germline assignment: CDR1 SQVTM and CDR2 ANQGSEA. Trimming left V 7 bases short and J 4 bases short, with 17 bases between. This CDR3 reads CSALDRREYEQYF. The CDR3 coding sequence is TGCAGCGCTCTGGACAGGAGGGAGTACGAGCAGTACTTC.

A single count supports this clone. This chain joins TRBV27 and TRBJ2-7; D could derive from TRBD1 or TRBD2 (5 bases each). CDR3 length: 15 amino acids. The V end was cut by 2 bases, the J end by 5 bases, with 16 bases between. CDR1 MNHEY and CDR2 SMNVEV come from the germline V gene (reference sequence). For the CDR3, the DNA is TGTGCCAGCAGTTTAGAAGGCATCCGGGGCGACGAGCAGTACTTC. As protein: CASSLEGIRGDEQYF.

The chain combines TRBV18 with TRBJ1-1; perhaps TRBD1 as D (6 bases). CDR3 length equals 17 residues. The germline CDR1 and CDR2 sequences are KGHSH and LQKENI. V lost 3 bases, J lost 4 bases, and 21 bases lay in between. The CDR3 region has the DNA TGTGCCAGCTCACCTATCACTAGCAGGGGAAGGGGCACTGAAGCTTTCTTT. The encoded protein is CASSPITSRGRGTEAFF. Full variable domain (remainder filled in from reference TRBV18 and TRBJ1-1): NAGVMQNPRHLVRRRGQEARLRCSPMKGHSHVYWYRQLPEEGLKFMVYLQKENIIDESGMPKERFSAEFPKEGPSILRIQQVVRGDSAAYFCASSPITSRGRGTEAFFGQGTRLTVV.

This rearrangement joins TRBV4-2 to TRBJ2-2, with D perhaps TRBD2 (6 bases). Trimming removed 4 bases at V and 7 bases at J, with 16 bases between. Germline CDR1 reads LGHNA; CDR2 reads YNFKEQ. The CDR3 has 15 residues. The CDR3 sequence is CASSPYEGAGGELFF. The CDR3 nucleotides are TGTGCCAGCAGCCCTTACGAGGGAGCGGGCGGGGAGCTGTTTTTT.

The chain recombines TRBV7-9 with TRBJ1-5; TRBD1 aligns across 7 bases. The V and J ends lost 6 bases and 7 bases, in that order; junction bases with no gene match: 9. The CDR3 extends over 14 amino acids. Per the germline V gene, CDR1 is SEHNR and CDR2 is FQNEAQ (reference sequence). The CDR3 spells CASSREGAGQPQHF. The CDR3 DNA reads as TGTGCCAGCAGTAGAGAGGGGGCAGGGCAGCCCCAGCATTTT.

V and J are TRBV19 and TRBJ2-7; 11 nucleotides match TRBD1. Per the germline V gene, CDR1 is LNHDA and CDR2 is SQIVND (reference sequence). The junction had 6 bases not matched to a gene; V was cut back by 6 bases and J by 2 bases. The CDR3 has 15 residues. The CDR3 region has the DNA TGTGCCAGTAGAGCTCCGGGACAGGGGGCCTACGAGCAGTACTTC. It translates to CASRAPGQGAYEQYF.

CDR3 in amino acids: CASSLAQGATEAFF. In DNA form, the CDR3 reads TGCGCCAGCAGCTTGGCACAGGGGGCCACTGAAGCTTTCTTT. The rearrangement joins TRBV5-1 to TRBJ1-1, with 9 nucleotides matching TRBD1. J was trimmed by 4 bases and V by 0 bases; bases with no gene match: 1. CDR3 size: 14 residues. Germline CDR1 is SGHRS and CDR2 is YFSETQ.

The CDR3 DNA sequence: TGTGCCAGCACCCAAGTCGGGGAGCTGTTTTTT. It specifies CASTQVGELFF. V and J are TRBV7-9 and TRBJ2-2; D gene unclear. The germline V gene encodes CDR1 SEHNR and CDR2 FQNEAQ (reference sequence). V dropped 7 bases and J dropped 7 bases, with 7 bases sitting between them. The CDR3 has 11 residues.

The V and J genes are TRBV10-3 and TRBJ2-2, with D tentatively TRBD1 or TRBD2 (5 bases each). The CDR3 contains 14 residues. V lost 8 bases to trimming and J lost 2 bases, with 12 bases between them. Germline V gene data show CDR1 as ENHRY and CDR2 as SYGVKD. The CDR3 loop reads CAIRGETNTGELFF. The CDR3 DNA is TGTGCCATCCGGGGCGAGACAAACACCGGGGAGCTGTTTTTT.

V is TRBV20-1 and J is TRBJ1-2, with D unclear. V lost 6 bases and J 5 bases, leaving 10 bases between the germline ends. The CDR3 runs to 11 residues. Germline V gene sequence: CDR1 DFQATT, CDR2 SNEGSKA (reference sequence). CDR3 DNA: TGCAGTGCGCAGTTTCCTTATGGCTACACCTTC. Translated, it gives CSAQFPYGYTF.

The rearrangement links TRBV2 to TRBJ2-5; TRBD1 is a possible D gene (5 bases). Germline values: CDR1 SNHLY, CDR2 FYNNEI. This CDR3 region has 15 residues. V gave up 6 bases and J gave up 1 base, with 15 bases separating them. CDR3 in DNA: TGTGCCAGCAGCGTGACAGAAAACGGCCAAGAGACCCAGTACTTC. Translation: CASSVTENGQETQYF. The whole variable domain, filled in from reference TRBV2 and TRBJ2-5, reads EPEVTQTPSHQVTQMGQEVILRCVPISNHLYFYWYRQILGQKVEFLVSFYNNEISEKSEIFDDQFSVERPDGSNFTLKIRSTKLEDSAMYFCASSVTENGQETQYFGPGTRLLVL.

The CDR3 spells CASSSLPSGTYNEQFF. In nucleotides, the CDR3 is TGTGCCAGCAGTTCGTTACCTAGCGGGACATACAATGAGCAGTTCTTC. The genes are TRBV27 and TRBJ2-1; 9 nucleotides line up with TRBD2. CDR1 is MNHEY, CDR2 SMNVEV, per germline (reference sequence). The CDR3 is 16 residues long. The J segment lost 4 bases and the V segment lost 4 bases, leaving 8 bases of the junction unmatched.

The genes are TRBV7-2 and TRBJ1-3; TRBD1 matches at 7 bases. CDR3 length: 14 amino acids. V shed 1 base, J shed 4 bases, and the junction held 1 base outside the gene matches. Looked up from germline, CDR1 is SGHTA and CDR2 is FQGNSA. The CDR3 DNA reads as TGTGCCAGCAGCTTAGGGGACAGCGGAAACACCATATATTTT. It specifies CASSLGDSGNTIYF.

The genes are TRBV19 and TRBJ1-5; TRBD1 matches at 7 bases. Germline V gives CDR1 LNHDA, CDR2 SQIVND (reference sequence). The trim removed 7 bases at V and 2 bases at J, leaving 8 bases unmatched. CDR3 length: 15 residues. The CDR3 DNA sequence: TGTGCCAGTACTTCGACAGGGTATGGCAATCAGCCCCAGCATTTT. Amino acid sequence: CASTSTGYGNQPQHF.

The CDR3 DNA is TGTGCCAGCAGTGAATACGGGCAGGGAGGTACCGACACCGGGGAGCTGTTTTTT. It codes for CASSEYGQGGTDTGELFF. The V and J genes are TRBV25-1 and TRBJ2-2; maybe TRBD2 (6 bases). CDR1 is MGHDK, CDR2 SYGVNS, per germline. The V and J ends lost 0 bases and 3 bases respectively, with 17 bases between them. This CDR3 spans 18 amino acids.

The V call is TRBV19, the J call TRBJ1-1; D uncertain. Per germline, CDR1 LNHDA and CDR2 SQIVND (reference sequence). The CDR3 runs to 14 residues. Deletions cut 5 bases from V and 0 bases from J, with 10 bases between. DNA of the CDR3: TGTGCCAGTAGTCACCATGGCCTGAACACTGAAGCTTTCTTT. Encoded protein: CASSHHGLNTEAFF.

The chain links TRBV19 to TRBJ1-1; weak D call: TRBD1 (6 bases). The CDR3 extends over 15 amino acids. The V end lost 7 bases, the J end lost 2 bases, and 17 bases lay between the germline ends. From germline, CDR1 is LNHDA and CDR2 SQIVND (reference sequence). The CDR3 protein is CASNKQGFSNTEAFF. CDR3 bases: TGTGCCAGTAATAAACAGGGTTTCAGCAACACTGAAGCTTTCTTT.

This chain links TRBV7-9 with TRBJ1-2, with TRBD1 matching over 8 bases. The CDR3 covers 15 residues. The junction had 8 bases not matched to a gene; V was cut back by 2 bases and J by 6 bases. Germline V lookup: CDR1 SEHNR, CDR2 FQNEAQ (reference sequence). This chain's CDR3 is CASSLWGQGADGYTF. CDR3 DNA: TGTGCCAGCAGCTTATGGGGCCAGGGGGCAGATGGCTACACCTTC.

The count of this clone is one. The chain is built from TRBV7-8 and TRBJ2-1; D not resolved. Germline V gives CDR1 SGHVS, CDR2 FQNEAQ. The CDR3 contains 15 residues. Trimming took 1 base from V and 5 from J, leaving 12 bases between them. CDR3 in DNA: TGTGCCAGCAGCTTAGATGGAGCCCACCACAATGAGCAGTTCTTC. Translation: CASSLDGAHHNEQFF.

V gene TRBV4-1 combines with J gene TRBJ2-3, with 11 positions matching TRBD2. In germline, CDR1 is MGHRA, CDR2 YSYEKL. The CDR3 loop spans 17 amino acids. V trimming: 5 bases; J trimming: 3 bases; junction bases outside the gene matches: 10. The CDR3 region has the DNA TGCGCCAGCAGCAATCGGGCTAGCGGGAGGTGGACAGATACGCAGTATTTT. Its protein is CASSNRASGRWTDTQYF.

The rearrangement uses TRBV5-6 and TRBJ2-1, with D possibly matching TRBD2 (7 bases). Germline V CDR1 and CDR2: SGHDT, YYEEEE. This CDR3 contains 15 residues. V gave up 5 bases and J gave up 6 bases, with 18 bases separating them. CDR3 residues: CASRPRGGPINEQFF. Here the CDR3 DNA reads TGTGCCAGCAGACCGAGGGGGGGCCCTATCAATGAGCAGTTCTTC.

This clone was seen only a few times. The chain has TRBV30 and TRBJ2-7; the D is unclear. Trimming pared 3 bases from V and 7 bases from J, leaving 13 bases between. CDR3 length: 12 residues. Per the germline V gene, CDR1 is GTSNPN and CDR2 is SVGIG (reference sequence). The CDR3 DNA reads as TGTGCCTGGAGGGGCTCTTTTGCGGAGCAGTACTTC. Residues: CAWRGSFAEQYF.

The rearrangement joins TRBV6-5 to TRBJ1-5; D uncertain. Germline CDR1 MNHEY, CDR2 SVGAGI. This CDR3 region has 13 residues. V was pared by 10 bases and J by 0 bases, with 10 bases between. CDR3 nucleotide sequence: TGTGCCACCGCCCCACGTAGCAATCAGCCCCAGCATTTT. Protein sequence: CATAPRSNQPQHF.